This entry describes one T cell receptor beta chain. Looked up from germline, CDR1 is SGHRS and CDR2 is YFSETQ. The CDR3 spans 15 residues. Between the trimmed V and J ends, which lost 4 bases and 0 bases, there was a span of 13 bases. The data derive from a study of cytomegalovirus exposure and HLA in healthy donors. Primers: 60 Vbeta forward and 13 Jbeta reverse. In the original analysis: Later, tens of millions of unique TCR beta chains were counted in an analysis, and 8.5 million to 13 million of them were shared. This table comes from immunoSEQ multiplex PCR, and its TCRdb copy is limited to in-frame clones, with some not included. V and J calls and clone size are those listed in that table; D and trimming were worked out from the DNA. The sample consists of about 200,000 clones, approximately 79% of them appearing once.

The receptor comes from a man in his forties or fifties in good health and CMV-seronegative. The chain combines TRBV5-1 with TRBJ1-1; a possible D gene is TRBD1 (5 bases). The source material was PBMCs. CDR3 sequence: CASSTTDTLNTEAFF. Here the CDR3 DNA reads TGCGCCAGCAGCACGACAGATACCTTGAACACTGAAGCTTTCTTT.